A single sample gave rise to the 19 T cell receptor beta chains below, sequenced in a study of blood T cells in healthy people across ages. Using a J-beta primer mix together with a sample-barcoded 5' primer, a second PCR was run for roughly 7 to 11 cycles. TCRdb itself ran the 5' RACE reads through MiXCR, one entry per CDR3 protein. The repertoire consists of 1.5 million to 2 million distinct CDR3 sequences, with roughly 30% occurring once and the leading ten covering roughly 8%. Sequenced sample: blood. These receptors were collected from a woman between 25 and 40 years old in good health.

This clonotype turned up a few times. V and J are TRBV20-1 and TRBJ1-2, with D possibly TRBD1 on 6 matching bases. Trimming shortened V by 0 bases and J by 4 bases, and 15 bases separated the two germline ends. The CDR3 loop spans 15 amino acids. CDR1 DFQATT and CDR2 SNEGSKA come from the germline V gene (reference sequence). Written as DNA, the CDR3 is TGCAGTGCTAGAGACACAGGGTTGGGGGTCTATGGCTACACCTTC. The encoded protein is CSARDTGLGVYGYTF.

The V gene is TRBV7-4, the J gene TRBJ2-7; possibly TRBD1 for D (5 bases). The V end was cut by 6 bases, the J end by 6 bases, with 18 bases between. The CDR3 totals 14 residues. Germline V gene data show CDR1 as SGHVT and CDR2 as SQSDAQ. The CDR3 spells CASSAQGIFGEQYF. The CDR3 bases are TGTGCCAGCAGTGCCCAGGGTATATTCGGCGAGCAGTACTTC.

The chain has TRBV20-1 and TRBJ2-7; D could derive from TRBD1 or TRBD2 (5 bases each). There are 13 residues in the CDR3. V dropped 4 bases and J dropped 4 bases, with 14 bases sitting between them. In germline, CDR1 is DFQATT, CDR2 SNEGSKA (reference sequence). This chain's CDR3 is CSATGTETYEQYF. CDR3 sequence (DNA): TGCAGTGCTACCGGGACCGAGACATACGAGCAGTACTTC.

This clonotype was seen repeatedly, ten times or more. One end of the junction is discordant with germline, which a read error may explain. V and J are TRBV5-1 and TRBJ2-1; TRBD2 aligns across 14 bases. CDR1 is SGHRS and CDR2 is YFSETQ in the germline V gene. The CDR3 consists of 15 residues. The CDR3 coding sequence is TGTGCCAGCAGCTTGGGACTAGCGGGAGTCAATGAGCAGTTCTTC. It codes for CASSLGLAGVNEQFF.

V and J are TRBV12-3 or TRBV12-4 and TRBJ1-2; a weak D match, TRBD1 (6 bases). The CDR3 runs to 13 residues. Between the trimmed V and J ends, which lost 3 bases and 9 bases, there was a span of 14 bases. CDR3 amino acids: CASSFWEGGSYTF. Here the CDR3 DNA reads TGTGCCAGCAGTTTTTGGGAAGGGGGTAGCTACACCTTC.

J is TRBJ2-5 and V is TRBV5-5; 13 bases line up with TRBD2. The CDR3 spans 16 residues. CDR1 and CDR2 (germline): SGHKS, YYEKEE (reference sequence). With 4 bases clipped from V and 11 bases from J, the junction kept 14 bases outside the gene matches. This CDR3 is CASSRGLAGDIYEQYF. CDR3 coding DNA: TGTGCCAGCAGCCGCGGACTAGCGGGAGATATATATGAGCAGTACTTC. Drawing the rest from reference TRBV5-5 and TRBJ2-5, the complete variable domain is DAGVTQSPTHLIKTRGQQVTLRCSPISGHKSVSWYQQVLGQGPQFIFQYYEKEERGRGNFPDRFSARQFPNYSSELNVNALLLGDSALYLCASSRGLAGDIYEQYFGPGTRLLVL.

This clonotype was seen only a few times. The J gene is TRBJ2-3, the V gene TRBV2; no clear D gene. V lost 7 bases, J lost 0 bases, and 14 bases lay in between. This CDR3 spans 15 amino acids. The germline V gene encodes CDR1 SNHLY and CDR2 FYNNEI. As DNA, the CDR3 is TGTGCCAGCATGAGTGTGAGCACTAGCACAGATACGCAGTATTTT. Its translation: CASMSVSTSTDTQYF.

This clonotype was seen ten or more times. The junction does not match germline at one end; this may be a read error. The chain is built from TRBV5-1 and TRBJ2-6; D remains unclear. This CDR3 region has 13 residues. CDR1 is SGHRS, CDR2 YFSETQ, per germline. In nucleotides, the CDR3 is TGTGCCAGCAGTTTATCAGGGGCCAACGTCCTGACTTTC. Its translation is CASSLSGANVLTF.

This clonotype was counted between two and nine times. This rearrangement joins TRBV5-1 to TRBJ1-2; possible D gene TRBD1, 5 bases. V lost 3 bases and J 4 bases, leaving 19 bases between the germline ends. The CDR3 spans 16 residues. Germline CDR1 reads SGHRS; CDR2 reads YFSETQ. The CDR3 DNA follows: TGCGCCAGCAGCTCGAGCGGAATGGGGGATTTCTATGGCTACACCTTC. The encoded protein is CASSSSGMGDFYGYTF.

This clonotype was found a few times. V and J are TRBV12-3 or TRBV12-4 and TRBJ2-1; D assignment may be TRBD1 or TRBD2 (5 bases each). The ends were cut back, 5 bases at V and 8 bases at J, with 13 bases in the middle. The CDR3 is 13 amino acids. CDR3: CASSNSGTDEQFF. The DNA for the CDR3 is TGTGCCAGCAGTAACTCTGGGACGGATGAGCAGTTCTTC.

The chain joins TRBV28 to TRBJ2-4, with 10 positions matching TRBD2. The J call could be wrong; TRBJ2-7 is a better fit for the DNA end. Germline V gene data show CDR1 as MDHEN and CDR2 as SYDVKM. The CDR3 spans 16 residues. The DNA for the CDR3 is TGTGCCAGCAGTGCACCTAGCGGGGGTTCCCGGGGCGAGCAGTACTTC. This codes for CASSAPSGGSRGEQYF.

There are a few counts of this clonotype. A much larger clonotype is one base distant, so this may be a read error. The chain is built from TRBV29-1 and TRBJ1-2, with 12 bases identical to TRBD1. With 7 bases clipped from V and 3 bases from J, the junction kept 3 bases outside the gene matches. Germline assignment: CDR1 SQVTM and CDR2 ANQGSEA. CDR3 size: 13 residues. The CDR3 is CSAGTGGDYGYTF. DNA of the CDR3: TGCAGCGCCGGGACAGGGGGCGACTATGGCTACACCTTC.

This clonotype has a handful of counts. The chain uses TRBV13 and TRBJ2-1; TRBD2 aligns across 11 bases. With 5 bases clipped from V and 8 bases from J, the junction kept 5 bases outside the gene matches. Germline CDR1 PRHDT, CDR2 FYEKMQ (reference sequence). The CDR3 length is 14 residues. The DNA of the CDR3 is TGTGCCAGCAGCGGTAGCGGGGGGGCATATGAGCAGTTCTTC. It codes for CASSGSGGAYEQFF.

V usage is TRBV13 and J usage is TRBJ2-1; a possible D gene is TRBD2 (5 bases). Trimming cost V 2 bases and J 8 bases, with 19 bases left between them. Germline V CDR1 and CDR2: PRHDT, FYEKMQ (reference sequence). The CDR3 contains 16 residues. The CDR3 nucleotides are TGTGCCAGCAGCTTATCGCAAGAGAGCGGTGAGGATGAGCAGTTCTTC. Protein product: CASSLSQESGEDEQFF.

CDR3 nucleotide sequence: TGCGCCAGCAGCCTACAGGCCATGGGTACCGGGGAGCTGTTTTTT. Translating it yields CASSLQAMGTGELFF. The gene calls are TRBV5-1 and TRBJ2-2; D perhaps matches TRBD1 (5 bases). Germline V gene lookup returns CDR1 SGHRS and CDR2 YFSETQ. The CDR3 covers 15 residues. V shed 4 bases and J shed 5 bases, with 15 bases lying between them.

The table lists this clonotype with many counts. V gene TRBV6-6 combines with J gene TRBJ2-7, with a possible D match to TRBD1 (5 bases). The CDR3 spans 12 residues. Germline V gives CDR1 MNHNY, CDR2 SVGAGI (reference sequence). V lost 6 bases, J lost 5 bases, and 11 bases lay in between. CDR3: CASSPVGHEQYF. The DNA for the CDR3 is TGTGCCAGCAGCCCAGTGGGGCACGAGCAGTACTTC.

The chain joins TRBV12-3 or TRBV12-4 to TRBJ2-3, with D maybe TRBD2 (6 bases). The CDR3 consists of 15 residues. Trimming pared 10 bases from V and 6 bases from J, leaving 23 bases between. The chain's CDR3 is CATRYASGGGDTQYF. The CDR3 bases are TGTGCCACCCGATATGCCAGCGGCGGAGGGGATACGCAGTATTTT.

V and J are TRBV5-1 and TRBJ2-1; a weak D match, TRBD2 (6 bases). CDR1 is SGHRS and CDR2 is YFSETQ in the germline V gene. V dropped 7 bases and J dropped 7 bases, with 21 bases sitting between them. There are 15 residues in the CDR3. In nucleotides, the CDR3 is TGCGCCAGCGTCGGGGGTGCCTTCGGGCGGAATGAGCAGTTCTTC. Residues: CASVGGAFGRNEQFF. Drawing the rest from reference TRBV5-1 and TRBJ2-1, the complete variable domain is KAGVTQTPRYLIKTRGQQVTLSCSPISGHRSVSWYQQTPGQGLQFLFEYFSETQRNKGNFPGRFSGRQFSNSRSEMNVSTLELGDSALYLCASVGGAFGRNEQFFGPGTRLTVL.

The rearrangement uses TRBV6-5 and TRBJ2-7; D is uncertain. There are 15 residues in the CDR3. Trimming pared 2 bases from V and 2 bases from J, leaving 13 bases between. Germline assignment: CDR1 MNHEY and CDR2 SVGAGI. The CDR3 region has the DNA TGTGCCAGCAGTTACACTACAGAAAACCCCTACGAGCAGTACTTC. This gives the protein CASSYTTENPYEQYF.